The rows below give T cell receptor beta chains drawn from one sample of a study of OX40 agonist ivuxolimab in advanced cancers. Measured with immunoSEQ multiplex PCR; TCRdb has only the in-frame clones, and not every one. This table holds 65,000 to 85,000 clones, approximately 84% found once. The material sequenced was CD4+ or CD8+ T cells sorted from blood, taken in a trial of the OX40 agonist ivuxolimab. The source of these receptors is an adult with an advanced solid tumor such as melanoma, head and neck, liver or kidney cancer. CDR3s include the opening cysteine and the closing phenylalanine or tryptophan. The D gene is left open where the match is weak. Expanded clones are given a class, and other clones once, few, many or no size at all.

clone_size j_call d_call v_call cdr3_nt cdr3_aa
. TRBJ2-3 TRBD1 TRBV28 TGTGCCAGCAGTGCCCCCGGACAGGGAGATACGCAGTATTTT CASSAPGQGDTQYF
. TRBJ1-6 . TRBV10-3 TGTGCCATCAGTGAGTATGCAGCGAGCTCCTATAATTCACCCCTCCACTTT CAISEYAASSYNSPLHF
. TRBJ2-3 . TRBV19 TGTGCCAGTAGTCCGACCTCAGATACGCAGTATTTT CASSPTSDTQYF
. TRBJ2-1 . TRBV9 TGTGCCAGCAGCGGCCCAAGACAGGCCTCATACTACAATGAGCAGTTCTTC CASSGPRQASYYNEQFF
. TRBJ1-2 . TRBV7-9 TGCGCCAGCAGCCAAGAAGTTTTAGCTAACTATGGCTACACCTTC CASSQEVLANYGYTF
few TRBJ1-1 TRBD1 TRBV30 TGTGCCTGGAGTGGCGACAGGGGGAACACTGAAGCTTTCTTT CAWSGDRGNTEAFF
. TRBJ1-5 . TRBV19 TGTGCCAGTAATAACAGGGATCAGCCCCAGCATTTT CASNNRDQPQHF
. TRBJ2-2 . TRBV5-4 TGTGCCAGCAGCTTGTCTAGATCGAACACCGGGGAGCTGTTTTTT CASSLSRSNTGELFF
. TRBJ2-7 . TRBV28 TGTGCCAGCAGTACAGGTGCGCCCCACGAGCAGTACTTC CASSTGAPHEQYF
. TRBJ1-2 . TRBV18 TGTGCCAGCGCTAGCCAAGGTTTTGATGGCTACACCTTC CASASQGFDGYTF
. TRBJ2-1 TRBD2 TRBV5-1 TGCGCCAGCCGCGGGGGGCAGCCTCACAATGAGCAGTTCTTC CASRGGQPHNEQFF
few TRBJ2-7 . TRBV2 TGTGCCAGCAGCCCGATGAGGGGGGAGCAGTACTTC CASSPMRGEQYF
. TRBJ1-4 . TRBV20-1 TGCAGTACCCGGGCGAGGGAAAAACTGTTTTTT CSTRAREKLFF
once TRBJ1-3 . TRBV30 TGTGCCTGGAGTGTGGGCCACTCTGGAAACACCATATATTTT CAWSVGHSGNTIYF
. TRBJ2-1 TRBD1 TRBV5-1 TGCGCCAGCAGGCAGGGGGACAACAATGAGCAGTTCTTC CASRQGDNNEQFF
. TRBJ2-1 . TRBV15 TGTGCCACCAGCAGAGAAGCTGGAGGTTACAATGAGCAGTTCTTC CATSREAGGYNEQFF
. TRBJ1-2 TRBD1 TRBV7-9 TGTGCCAGCAGCTTATACCCGAGGGACAGGCGGGACTATGGCTACACCTTC CASSLYPRDRRDYGYTF
. TRBJ2-1 . TRBV6-5 TGTGCCAGCAGCAGGCTGGGTGAGCAGTTCTTC CASSRLGEQFF
. TRBJ2-7 TRBD1 TRBV7-6 TGTGCCAGCAGCCCCGGGACAGGGGATGTTAGTGAGCAGTACTTC CASSPGTGDVSEQYF
. TRBJ1-1 TRBD1 TRBV4-3 TGCGCCAGCAGCCAAGATGTGACAGGGGGGTACGACACTGAAGCTTTCTTT CASSQDVTGGYDTEAFF
. TRBJ1-1 . TRBV11-2 TGTGCCAGCAGCTTTGTGGGCACTGAAGCTTTCTTT CASSFVGTEAFF
. TRBJ1-1 . TRBV11-2 TGTGCCAGCAGCACCGACATTAACACTGAAGCTTTCTTT CASSTDINTEAFF
. TRBJ2-5 TRBD1 TRBV4-1 TGCGCCAGCAGCCAAGACCGCTTTGGGACAGGGCTCCAAGAGACCCAGTACTTC CASSQDRFGTGLQETQYF
. TRBJ2-3 TRBD2 TRBV6-1 TGTGCCAGCAGATTTCTAGCGGGGAGCACAGATACGCAGTATTTT CASRFLAGSTDTQYF
. TRBJ1-6 . TRBV11-1 TGTGCCAGCAGCTTAATGAGAAATTCACCCCTCCACTTT CASSLMRNSPLHF
. TRBJ2-5 . TRBV7-2 TGTGCCAGCAGCTTAGGAGACTATAAAGAGACCCAGTACTTC CASSLGDYKETQYF
. TRBJ1-1 . TRBV19 TGTGCCAGTAGTCCCGCAGCCATGAACACTGAAGCTTTCTTT CASSPAAMNTEAFF
. TRBJ2-7 TRBD2 TRBV7-9 TGTGCCAGCAGCCTAGCGGGAGTTTCCTACGAGCAGTACTTC CASSLAGVSYEQYF
. TRBJ1-3 TRBD1 TRBV5-1 TGCGCCAGCAGCCCGGTTACAGGGGGCCCTGGAAACACCATATATTTT CASSPVTGGPGNTIYF
. TRBJ1-5 TRBD1 TRBV5-8 TGTGCCAGCAGCTTGGGGACAGGGCCGGCTCAGCCCCAGCATTTT CASSLGTGPAQPQHF
. TRBJ2-3 TRBD1 TRBV7-2 TGTGCCAGCAGCCCTCGTGGACAGGGGGATACGCAGTATTTT CASSPRGQGDTQYF
once TRBJ1-3 . TRBV28 TGTGCCAGCAGTTTCTCCGGGTTTGGTAGGAGAAACACCATATATTTT CASSFSGFGRRNTIYF
. TRBJ2-2 . TRBV7-2 TGTGCCAGCAGCCTTCAACTAGTGACTACCGGGGAGCTGTTTTTT CASSLQLVTTGELFF
. TRBJ2-7 . TRBV4-2 TGTGCCAGCAGCCTTGACAGGACCTCGGGGGAGCAGTACTTC CASSLDRTSGEQYF
. TRBJ1-3 . TRBV5-1 TGCGCCAGCAGCTTCGCCGGCGACCTAAGGGGGAACACCATATATTTT CASSFAGDLRGNTIYF
. TRBJ1-1 . TRBV6-6 TGTGCCAGCAGTTACGGATGGACTGAAGCTTTCTTT CASSYGWTEAFF
. TRBJ1-3 . TRBV6-1 TGTGCCAGCAGGATATCGGGACTAGGAAACACCATATATTTT CASRISGLGNTIYF
few TRBJ1-1 . TRBV19 TGTGCCAGCCGGAGGGAGAACACTGAAGCTTTCTTT CASRRENTEAFF
. TRBJ2-1 . TRBV2 TGTGCCAGCACGCCTAGCCGATACAATGAGCAGTTCTTC CASTPSRYNEQFF
. TRBJ2-1 . TRBV7-9 TGTGCCAGCAGCTTAGGGTCGAGCTCCTACAATGAGCAGTTCTTC CASSLGSSSYNEQFF
. TRBJ2-2 . TRBV5-1 TGCGCCAGCAGCTTCGGGACGGGGTGGAACACCGGGGAGCTGTTTTTT CASSFGTGWNTGELFF
. TRBJ1-1 TRBD1 TRBV27 TGTGCCAGCAGTTTCCGGGACAGGGGAAGGACTGAAGCTTTCTTT CASSFRDRGRTEAFF
few TRBJ1-4 . TRBV7-6 TGTGCCAGCAGCACCCTCCCCAGTGCAACTAATGAAAAACTGTTTTTT CASSTLPSATNEKLFF
. TRBJ1-2 TRBD1 TRBV9 TGTGCCAGCAGCGTAGAGGGACAGGGCTCGGGCGGCTACACCTTC CASSVEGQGSGGYTF
. TRBJ2-5 TRBD2 TRBV28 TGTGCCAGCAGTTTAAAGAAAGGGCTAGCGGAAGAGACCCAGTACTTC CASSLKKGLAEETQYF
. TRBJ2-1 . TRBV15 TGTGCCACCACCTCCACTAGTGGTTCCAATGAGCAGTTCTTC CATTSTSGSNEQFF
once TRBJ1-5 . TRBV28 TGTGCCAGCAGCCTTGGACATAGCAATCAGCCCCAGCATTTT CASSLGHSNQPQHF
. TRBJ2-3 TRBD2 TRBV27 TGTGCCAGCAGTCTTAGCGGGAGGGTTCTTGATACGCAGTATTTT CASSLSGRVLDTQYF
. TRBJ2-2 TRBD2 TRBV19 TGTGCCAGTAGTACTAGCGGGAGGTCGGGCACCGGGGAGCTGTTTTTT CASSTSGRSGTGELFF
once TRBJ1-6 . TRBV6-5 TGTGCCAGCAGTTACGCAGGGCAGGCTTCACCCCTCCACTTT CASSYAGQASPLHF
. TRBJ2-3 . TRBV9 TGTGCCAGCAGCGTAGCTGGGTTTCGCACAGATACGCAGTATTTT CASSVAGFRTDTQYF